A single sample gave rise to the 5 T cell receptor beta chains below, sequenced in a study of blood T cells in healthy people across ages. Using a J-beta primer mix together with a sample-barcoded 5' primer, a second PCR was run for about 7 to 12 cycles. TCRdb called the 5' RACE reads again in MiXCR, with one record for every CDR3 protein. Among about 930,000 distinct CDR3 sequences listed, 25% to 35% were seen once. This sample was shared with a second study, whose subject was T cells of mothers and their children.

The sequenced sample consisted of blood. Receptors were obtained from a woman aged 40 to 49 in good health.

The V gene is TRBV5-8, the J gene TRBJ1-1; D not certain. Germline CDR1 and CDR2: SGHTS and YDEGEE. This CDR3 spans 18 amino acids. Trimming shortened V by 0 bases and J by 0 bases, and 18 bases separated the two germline ends. For the CDR3, the DNA is TGTGCCAGCAGCTTGGCCGGCGGCGGGTGGCAGATGAACACTGAAGCTTTCTTT. It specifies CASSLAGGGWQMNTEAFF.

This clonotype was seen ten or more times. The V call is TRBV29-1, the J call TRBJ2-2; TRBD1 might be the D (5 bases). The germline CDR1 and CDR2 sequences are SQVTM and ANQGSEA. This CDR3 has 14 amino acids. V gave up 7 bases and J gave up 6 bases, with 18 bases separating them. For the CDR3, the DNA is TGCAGCGCTATTGGGGCTTCTCGGGCCGGGGAGCTGTTTTTT. Translation gives CSAIGASRAGELFF.

To note about this clonotype: A read error may produce the germline difference seen at one junction end. The chain employs TRBV15 and TRBJ2-2; a possible D gene is TRBD1 (7 bases). There are 14 residues in the CDR3. Germline V CDR1 and CDR2: LNHNV, YYDKDF (reference sequence). The CDR3 DNA reads as TGTGCCACCAGCCCCCGGGGAGGACAGGCGGAGTTGTTTTTT. This sequence encodes CATSPRGGQAELFF.

This clonotype was recorded at least ten times. The chain is built from TRBV29-1 and TRBJ2-7, with D unclear. Germline lookup yields CDR1 SQVTM and CDR2 ANQGSEA. With 3 bases removed from V and 8 bases from J, the gap between germline ends came to 8 bases. The CDR3 extends over 10 amino acids. CDR3 sequence (DNA): TGCAGCGTTGACGGTGGGCAGCAGTACTTC. It encodes CSVDGGQQYF.

To note about this clonotype: Compared with germline, one end of the junction differs, possibly owing to a read error. The chain combines TRBV7-3 with TRBJ2-2; TRBD1 or TRBD2 may be the D gene (6 bases each). Germline assignment: CDR1 SGHTA and CDR2 FQGTGA. This CDR3 has 16 amino acids. CDR3 nucleotide sequence: TGTGCCAGCAGCTTATTACAGGGAGGAAACACCGGGGAGCGGTTTTTT. It codes for CASSLLQGGNTGERFF.